The present T cell receptor beta chain was sequenced within a study of T cell changes during pregnancy in multiple sclerosis. Sequenced by immunoSEQ multiplex PCR; TCRdb stores in-frame clones only, minus some. This sample has about 29,000 clones, with 70% to 90% found just once. Losses at the gene ends were 2 bases for V and 3 bases for J; bases not matched to a gene: 3. Per the germline V gene, CDR1 is MNHEY and CDR2 is SVGAGI. The CDR3 length is 14 residues. This TCR came from a female donor with multiple sclerosis, enrolled in a pregnancy study. The sample here was CD8+ T cells from peripheral blood mononuclear cells, taken after pregnancy. This chain joins TRBV6-5 and TRBJ1-1; 7 bases agree with TRBD1. DNA for the CDR3: TGTGCCAGCAGTTACCGGGACAGCCACACTGAAGCTTTCTTT. It codes for CASSYRDSHTEAFF.